The text below deals with one T cell receptor beta chain. The sample belongs to a study of control samples from healthy donors and cancer patients. V lost 6 bases and J lost 6, with 11 bases in between. CDR3 length: 13 amino acids. CDR1 and CDR2 (germline): SGHTA, FQGNSA. Some clones are missing from TCRdb's copy, which holds only in-frame ones; the method was immunoSEQ multiplex PCR. The data show some 45,000 clones, around 93% seen once. What was sequenced was PBMCs. The receptor's source is a woman in her thirties or forties with head and neck cancer. The rearrangement joins TRBV7-2 to TRBJ2-2; a possible D gene is TRBD1 (6 bases). The CDR3 nucleotides are TGTGCCAGCAGTCGACAGGTCCCCGGGGAGCTGTTTTTT. It yields the protein CASSRQVPGELFF.